These 28 T cell receptor beta chains share one sample of origin, sequenced in a study of cytotoxic CD8 clonotypes in ibrutinib-treated CLL. Generated by immunoSEQ multiplex PCR, the TCRdb table keeps only in-frame clones and is missing some. The sample carries around 50,000 clones, roughly three fifths recorded once. This specimen was PBMCs, taken after 24 months of ibrutinib treatment. The source is a human donor with chronic lymphocytic leukemia.

This clone was seen a handful of times. This chain joins TRBV6-1 and TRBJ1-1; possibly TRBD1 for D (6 bases). Germline V gene data show CDR1 as MNHNS and CDR2 as SASEGT. The length of the CDR3 is 11 residues. Trimming removed 7 bases from V and 6 bases from J, with 9 bases in between. The CDR3 DNA sequence: TGTGCCAGCACTAGGGGGGCTGAAGCTTTCTTT. Protein product: CASTRGAEAFF.

This clone was recorded a few times. The chain joins TRBV15 to TRBJ2-5; 8 bases line up with TRBD1. This CDR3 is built from 16 residues. J gave up 8 bases and V 5 bases, and 16 bases lay outside the gene matches. The V gene's germline CDR1 is LNHNV and CDR2 YYDKDF (reference sequence). The DNA of the CDR3 is TGTGCCACCAGCCGCGAGGACAGGGCGGTCGGAGAAACCCAGTACTTC. This gives the protein CATSREDRAVGETQYF.

The chain recombines TRBV6-6 with TRBJ2-7; 7 nucleotides agree with TRBD1. CDR1 and CDR2 (germline): MNHNY, SVGAGI (reference sequence). J gave up 7 bases and V 5 bases, and 17 bases lay outside the gene matches. The CDR3 contains 16 residues. The CDR3 region is CASSRGGAGGSREQYF. Written as DNA, the CDR3 is TGTGCCAGCAGTCGTGGTGGGGCAGGGGGTAGTAGGGAGCAGTACTTC.

This clone was counted at least ten times. The chain uses TRBV7-2 and TRBJ2-1; D uncertain. In germline, CDR1 is SGHTA, CDR2 FQGNSA. The CDR3 sequence is 17 residues long. V lost 1 base and J lost 0, with 13 bases in between. The CDR3 region is CASSLVGGKSSYNEQFF. The CDR3 DNA is TGTGCCAGCAGCTTAGTTGGTGGGAAGAGCTCCTACAATGAGCAGTTCTTC.

The CDR3 sequence is CASGRGGRDTQYF. The DNA of the CDR3 is TGTGCCAGCGGGAGGGGGGGAAGAGATACGCAGTATTTT. The gene calls are TRBV2 and TRBJ2-3; perhaps TRBD2 as D (7 bases). The CDR3 has 13 amino acids. CDR1 is SNHLY, CDR2 FYNNEI, per germline. Trimming stripped 8 bases from V and 5 bases from J, with 14 bases between.

J is TRBJ2-3 and V is TRBV5-4; 8 bases are shared with TRBD1. Per the germline V gene, CDR1 is SGHNT and CDR2 is YYREEE (reference sequence). The CDR3 extends over 16 amino acids. J lost 3 bases, V lost 3 bases, and 9 bases had no gene match. CDR3 coding DNA: TGTGCCAGCAGCTCCTCCGAGACAGGGGCGACAGATACGCAGTATTTT. Amino acid sequence: CASSSSETGATDTQYF. Combining the CDR3 with reference TRBV5-4 and TRBJ2-3 gives the whole variable domain ETGVTQSPTHLIKTRGQQVTLRCSSQSGHNTVSWYQQALGQGPQFIFQYYREEENGRGNFPPRFSGLQFPNYSSELNVNALELDDSALYLCASSSSETGATDTQYFGPGTRLTVL.

This chain uses TRBV29-1 with TRBJ2-2; D gene uncertain. With 4 bases removed from V and 6 bases from J, the gap between germline ends came to 15 bases. The CDR3 is 14 residues long. Germline CDR1 and CDR2: SQVTM and ANQGSEA. The CDR3 is CSVVLPRRPGELFF. The CDR3 region has the DNA TGCAGCGTTGTGCTTCCGAGGCGCCCCGGGGAGCTGTTTTTT.

The genes are TRBV28 and TRBJ2-5, with D possibly matching TRBD2 (6 bases). The CDR3 totals 14 residues. CDR1 and CDR2 (germline): MDHEN, SYDVKM. The V end lost 6 bases, the J end lost 7 bases, and 18 bases lay between the germline ends. DNA for the CDR3: TGTGCCAGCAGAGTGGGGGGAGTATGGGGGACCCAGTACTTC. Its protein product is CASRVGGVWGTQYF.

V usage is TRBV7-8 and J usage is TRBJ1-3, with D perhaps matching TRBD1 (5 bases). This CDR3 spans 19 amino acids. Germline V gene lookup returns CDR1 SGHVS and CDR2 FQNEAQ. V lost 1 base and J 0 bases, leaving 19 bases between the germline ends. As DNA, the CDR3 is TGTGCCAGCAGCTTAGACCCTCCCGCGACGGGGCCCTCTGGAAACACCATATATTTT. This translates into CASSLDPPATGPSGNTIYF.

This rearrangement joins TRBV12-5 to TRBJ2-2, with a tentative D call TRBD1 (5 bases). Trimming took 7 bases from V and 4 from J, leaving 13 bases between them. CDR1 and CDR2 from the germline V gene are LGHNT and FRNRAP. The CDR3 is made up of 14 amino acids. The CDR3 bases are TGTGCTAGTGCCGCGAATAGGGGCACCGGGGAGCTGTTTTTT. Protein: CASAANRGTGELFF.

The CDR3 region is CATEGWKYV. CDR3 bases: TGTGCCACTGAAGGTTGGAAGTACGTC. The chain has TRBV19 and TRBJ2-7, with no clear D. This CDR3 spans 9 amino acids. Germline CDR1 LNHDA, CDR2 SQIVND (reference sequence). V gave up 10 bases and J gave up 11 bases, with 12 bases separating them.

The CDR3 DNA sequence: TGTGCCAGCAGCTTAGGCTCAGGGAGCGTGAGTCAGCCCCAGCATTTT. Its protein is CASSLGSGSVSQPQHF. The rearrangement joins TRBV7-9 to TRBJ1-5; perhaps TRBD1 as D (5 bases). V was trimmed by 1 base and J by 6 bases, leaving 16 bases between them. Germline V gives CDR1 SEHNR, CDR2 FQNEAQ (reference sequence). The length of the CDR3 is 16 residues.

The chain recombines TRBV10-2 with TRBJ1-6, with 7 nucleotides matching TRBD1. The length of the CDR3 is 13 residues. Germline-derived CDR1 and CDR2 are WSHSY and SAAADI. In DNA, the CDR3 is TGCGCTACCCTTGACAGGGTTAATTCACCCCTCCACTTT. As protein: CATLDRVNSPLHF.

This clone occurred once. This rearrangement joins TRBV4-1 to TRBJ2-3, with 9 bases that match TRBD2. In germline, CDR1 is MGHRA, CDR2 YSYEKL. The CDR3 consists of 18 residues. The V gene end was trimmed by 0 bases and the J gene end by 2 bases; junction bases not matched to a gene: 9. Written as DNA, the CDR3 is TGCGCCAGCAGCCAAGACCTCGCGAGCGGGAGGATCACAGATACGCAGTATTTT. Amino acid sequence: CASSQDLASGRITDTQYF.

This clone was picked up many times. The chain uses TRBV2 and TRBJ2-1; a weak D match, TRBD1 (6 bases). From germline, CDR1 is SNHLY and CDR2 FYNNEI. The CDR3 is made up of 13 amino acids. The V end lost 5 bases, the J end lost 9 bases, and 14 bases lay between the germline ends. DNA for the CDR3: TGTGCCAGCAGTAGACAGGTTGGGAGTGAGCAGTTCTTC. It codes for CASSRQVGSEQFF.

CDR3 sequence (DNA): TGTGCCAGCTCACGGGAACAGAGTAACTATGGCTACACCTTC. Amino acids: CASSREQSNYGYTF. V and J are TRBV18 and TRBJ1-2; D remains ambiguous. CDR1 KGHSH and CDR2 LQKENI come from the germline V gene. Trimming removed 4 bases at V and 1 base at J, with 10 bases between. The CDR3 runs 14 residues.

The J gene is TRBJ2-7, the V gene TRBV6-1; the match to TRBD2 covers 12 bases. The CDR3 covers 14 residues. The V gene's germline CDR1 is MNHNS and CDR2 SASEGT. J was trimmed by 6 bases and V by 5 bases; bases with no gene match: 5. CDR3: CASSSGLAGSEQYV. The CDR3 region has the DNA TGTGCCAGCAGTTCTGGACTAGCGGGGAGCGAGCAGTACGTC.

This clone appeared many times. J is TRBJ2-3 and V is TRBV28; a possible D gene is TRBD2 (6 bases). From germline, CDR1 is MDHEN and CDR2 SYDVKM. V lost 1 base to trimming and J lost 0 bases, with 8 bases between them. CDR3 size: 15 residues. The CDR3 region is CASSLLAVSTDTQYF. The CDR3 DNA reads TGTGCCAGCAGTTTATTAGCGGTGAGCACAGATACGCAGTATTTT.

This clone came up a few times. The gene calls are TRBV6-5 and TRBJ1-1; D call uncertain. The CDR3 runs to 13 residues. CDR1 and CDR2 from the germline V gene are MNHEY and SVGAGI. Trimming left V 7 bases short and J 3 bases short, with 12 bases between. CDR3 amino acids: CASTASGDTEAFF. CDR3 DNA sequence: TGTGCCAGCACCGCCAGTGGGGACACTGAAGCTTTCTTT.

This clone was seen only a few times. V and J are TRBV6-1 and TRBJ1-5, with 11 nucleotides matching TRBD1. Germline CDR1 MNHNS, CDR2 SASEGT. The length of the CDR3 is 15 residues. The ends lost 8 bases at V and 2 bases at J; junction bases unmatched: 5. CDR3 sequence: CASHRDRGGNQPQHF. The CDR3 DNA reads as TGTGCCAGCCACCGGGACAGGGGGGGCAATCAGCCCCAGCATTTT.

This clone has just a few counts. V and J are TRBV6-5 and TRBJ2-7; D is possibly TRBD1 (6 bases). V dropped 4 bases and J dropped 0 bases, with 13 bases sitting between them. The CDR3 consists of 15 residues. Germline V gene sequence: CDR1 MNHEY, CDR2 SVGAGI. CDR3: CASSWTAHYSYEQYF. CDR3 coding DNA: TGTGCCAGCAGTTGGACAGCCCACTACTCCTACGAGCAGTACTTC.

The V call is TRBV6-6, the J call TRBJ2-4, with no clear D. Between the trimmed V and J ends, which lost 6 bases and 0 bases, there was a span of 6 bases. The CDR3 has 13 amino acids. Germline CDR1 MNHNY, CDR2 SVGAGI (reference sequence). Here the CDR3 DNA reads TGTGCCAGCAGCCAACTAGCCAAAAACATTCAGTACTTC. Amino acids: CASSQLAKNIQYF.

This clone occurred a few times. The CDR3 loop reads CASSLTGTRDTGELFF. DNA of the CDR3: TGTGCCAGCAGCTTAACCGGGACTAGAGACACCGGGGAGCTGTTTTTT. The chain has TRBV11-3 and TRBJ2-2; 8 nucleotides line up with TRBD2. Germline assignment: CDR1 SGHNT and CDR2 YENEEA. V lost 2 bases to trimming and J lost 3 bases; unmatched junction nucleotides: 5. The CDR3 loop spans 16 amino acids. The full variable domain, completed using reference TRBV11-3 and TRBJ2-2, is EAGVVQSPRYKIIEKKQPVAFWCNPISGHNTLYWYLQNLGQGPELLIRYENEEAVDDSQLPKDRFSAERLKGVDSTLKIQPAELGDSAVYLCASSLTGTRDTGELFFGEGSRLTVL.

The V call is TRBV7-2, the J call TRBJ1-2, with D hard to call. V gave up 0 bases and J gave up 8 bases, with 7 bases separating them. Germline CDR1 reads SGHTA; CDR2 reads FQGNSA. CDR3 length: 12 amino acids. CDR3 nucleotides: TGTGCCAGCAGCTTAGCTCTGGGCGGCTACACCTTC. Protein product: CASSLALGGYTF.

This chain connects TRBV5-1 to TRBJ1-6; D may be TRBD1 (5 bases). CDR1 and CDR2 from the germline V gene are SGHRS and YFSETQ. The V end lost 0 bases, the J end lost 7 bases, and 11 bases lay between the germline ends. The CDR3 is made up of 15 amino acids. The CDR3 nucleotides are TGCGCCAGCAGCTTGGACAGGAAAGGGAATTCACCCCTCCACTTT. This encodes CASSLDRKGNSPLHF. Variable domain in full (rest from reference TRBV5-1 and TRBJ1-6): KAGVTQTPRYLIKTRGQQVTLSCSPISGHRSVSWYQQTPGQGLQFLFEYFSETQRNKGNFPGRFSGRQFSNSRSEMNVSTLELGDSALYLCASSLDRKGNSPLHFGNGTRLTVT.

This sequence joins TRBV30 and TRBJ2-3; maybe TRBD2 (6 bases). From germline, CDR1 is GTSNPN and CDR2 SVGIG (reference sequence). CDR3 length: 14 amino acids. V lost 4 bases to trimming and J lost 3 bases, with 14 bases between them. The chain's CDR3 is CAWISAGPTDTQYF. The CDR3 nucleotides read TGTGCCTGGATTTCGGCGGGACCAACAGATACGCAGTATTTT.

This clone was found many times. V is TRBV4-1 and J is TRBJ2-5; D may correspond to TRBD1 or TRBD2 (5 bases each). Trimming removed 5 bases from V and 5 bases from J, with 18 bases in between. The CDR3 sequence is 15 residues long. Per the germline V gene, CDR1 is MGHRA and CDR2 is YSYEKL. This CDR3 is CASSLLTGWRETQYF. The CDR3 nucleotides are TGCGCCAGCAGCTTGCTTACAGGCTGGAGGGAGACCCAGTACTTC.

The V call is TRBV27, the J call TRBJ1-5, with D possibly being TRBD1 (5 bases). Germline CDR1 reads MNHEY; CDR2 reads SMNVEV (reference sequence). This CDR3 has 13 residues. V was shortened by 6 bases and J by 5 bases, with 11 bases between the two germline ends. The CDR3 region has the DNA TGTGCCAGCAGGGACACTGCCGATCAGCCCCAGCATTTT. It yields the protein CASRDTADQPQHF.